This T cell receptor (beta chain) was identified during a study of OX40 agonist ivuxolimab in advanced cancers. Study-wide context: Having had anti-PD-1, anti-PD-L1 or anti-CTLA-4 therapy before was allowed, and more than 35% had some. Study-wide results and caveats: Some patients without response likewise showed low normalized clonal expansion. Antigens targeted by the expanded peripheral T cells were not determined.

The data were produced by immunoSEQ multiplex PCR, yet TCRdb's version contains in-frame clones alone and is incomplete. The top ten clones hold 0.9% to 1.4% of a sample with some 70,000 clones, roughly 88% of them seen once. Germline CDR1 reads SGHTA; CDR2 reads FQGNSA. The CDR3 is made up of 12 amino acids. V was trimmed by 5 bases and J by 2 bases, leaving 5 bases between them. As concerns this clone: Its antigen is undetermined. Other DNA sequences of this sample code for an identical CDR3.

Autoimmune disease history or systemic immunosuppression disqualified patients. The sample consisted of CD4+ or CD8+ T cells sorted from blood, taken in a trial of the OX40 agonist ivuxolimab. The chain is built from TRBV7-2 and TRBJ2-3, with D unresolved. The TCR comes from an adult with an advanced solid tumor such as melanoma, head and neck, liver or kidney cancer. Written as DNA, the CDR3 is TGTGCCAGCAGCCCTTACACAGATACGCAGTATTTT. Protein: CASSPYTDTQYF.